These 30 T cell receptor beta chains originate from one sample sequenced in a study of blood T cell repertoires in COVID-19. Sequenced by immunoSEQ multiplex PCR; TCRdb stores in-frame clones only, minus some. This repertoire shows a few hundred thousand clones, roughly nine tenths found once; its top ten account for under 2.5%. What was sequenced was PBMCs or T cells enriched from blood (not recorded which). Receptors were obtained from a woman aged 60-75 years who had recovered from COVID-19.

CDR3: CASSFTGTGLGYEQYF. The CDR3 nucleotides read TGTGCCAGCAGTTTCACCGGGACAGGGTTAGGCTACGAGCAGTACTTC. The chain combines TRBV28 with TRBJ2-7, with 9 positions matching TRBD1. Trimming took 3 bases from V and 3 from J; bases not matched to a gene: 9. Germline V gene sequence: CDR1 MDHEN, CDR2 SYDVKM. The CDR3 is 16 residues long.

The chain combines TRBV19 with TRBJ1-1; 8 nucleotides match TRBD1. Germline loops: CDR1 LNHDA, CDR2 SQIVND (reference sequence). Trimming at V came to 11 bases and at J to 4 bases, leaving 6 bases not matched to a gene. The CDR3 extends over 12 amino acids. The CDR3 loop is CAAKQGATEAFF. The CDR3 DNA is TGTGCCGCTAAGCAGGGGGCCACTGAAGCTTTCTTT.

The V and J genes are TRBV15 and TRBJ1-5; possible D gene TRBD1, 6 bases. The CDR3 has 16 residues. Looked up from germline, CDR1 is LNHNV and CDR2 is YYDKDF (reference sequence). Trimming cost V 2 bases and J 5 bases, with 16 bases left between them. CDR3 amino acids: CATSRQQGRGDQPQHF. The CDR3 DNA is TGTGCCACCAGCAGACAGCAGGGGAGAGGCGATCAGCCCCAGCATTTT.

This CDR3 reads CASSQDPIRDRSIQRGELFF. The CDR3 nucleotides read TGCGCCAGCAGCCAAGACCCTATCCGGGACAGGTCGATTCAGAGGGGGGAGCTGTTTTTT. This chain links TRBV4-1 with TRBJ2-2, with 8 nucleotides matching TRBD1. CDR1 and CDR2 (germline): MGHRA, YSYEKL. This CDR3 is built from 20 residues. V was pared by 0 bases and J by 8 bases, with 20 bases of the junction left unmatched.

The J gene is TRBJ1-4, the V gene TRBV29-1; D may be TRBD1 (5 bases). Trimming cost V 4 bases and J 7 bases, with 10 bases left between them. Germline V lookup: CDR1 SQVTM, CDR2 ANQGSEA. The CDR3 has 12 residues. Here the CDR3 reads CSVGGGGEKLFF. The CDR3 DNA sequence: TGCAGCGTTGGCGGGGGTGGTGAAAAACTGTTTTTT.

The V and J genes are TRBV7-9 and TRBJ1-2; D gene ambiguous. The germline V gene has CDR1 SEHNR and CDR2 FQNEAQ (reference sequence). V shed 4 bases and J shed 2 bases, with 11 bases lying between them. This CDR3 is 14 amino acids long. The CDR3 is CASSSGGRNYGYTF. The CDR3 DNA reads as TGTGCCAGCAGCTCCGGAGGGAGGAACTATGGCTACACCTTC.

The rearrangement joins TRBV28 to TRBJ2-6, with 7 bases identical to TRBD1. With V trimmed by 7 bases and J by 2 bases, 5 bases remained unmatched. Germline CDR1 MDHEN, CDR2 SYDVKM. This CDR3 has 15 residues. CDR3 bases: TGTGCCAGCACCCAAACAGGGGCTGGGGCCAACGTCCTGACTTTC. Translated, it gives CASTQTGAGANVLTF.

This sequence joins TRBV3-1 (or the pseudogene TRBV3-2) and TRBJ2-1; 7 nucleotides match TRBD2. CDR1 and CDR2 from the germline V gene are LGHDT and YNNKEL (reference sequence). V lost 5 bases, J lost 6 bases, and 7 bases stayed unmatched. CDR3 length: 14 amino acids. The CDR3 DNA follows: TGTGCCAGCAGCGGGGGGGAGGGCCTCAATGAGCAGTTCTTC. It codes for CASSGGEGLNEQFF.

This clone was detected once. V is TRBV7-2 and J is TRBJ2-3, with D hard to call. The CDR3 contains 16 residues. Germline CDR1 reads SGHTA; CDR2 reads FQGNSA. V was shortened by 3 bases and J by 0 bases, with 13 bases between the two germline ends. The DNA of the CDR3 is TGTGCCAGCAGCTTGGGCGCAATGGCTAGCACAGATACGCAGTATTTT. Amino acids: CASSLGAMASTDTQYF.

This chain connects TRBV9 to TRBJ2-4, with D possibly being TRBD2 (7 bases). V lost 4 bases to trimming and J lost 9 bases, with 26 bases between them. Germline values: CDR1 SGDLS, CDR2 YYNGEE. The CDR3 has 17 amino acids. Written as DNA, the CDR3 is TGTGCCAGCAGCCACCCTCGTTGGGGGGGCCCTGGGGGCATTCAGTACTTC. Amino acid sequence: CASSHPRWGGPGGIQYF.

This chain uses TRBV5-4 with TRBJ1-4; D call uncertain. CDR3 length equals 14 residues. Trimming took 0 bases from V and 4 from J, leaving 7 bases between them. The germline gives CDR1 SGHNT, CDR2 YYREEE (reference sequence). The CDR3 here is CASSLDTFNEKLFF. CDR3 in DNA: TGTGCCAGCAGCTTGGACACCTTTAATGAAAAACTGTTTTTT.

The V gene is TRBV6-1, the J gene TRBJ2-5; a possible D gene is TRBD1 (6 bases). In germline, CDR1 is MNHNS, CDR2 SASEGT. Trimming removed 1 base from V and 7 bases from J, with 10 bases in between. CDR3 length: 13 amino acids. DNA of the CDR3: TGTGCCAGCAGTGAAGGGGGGCAGGGGACCCAGTACTTC. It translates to CASSEGGQGTQYF.

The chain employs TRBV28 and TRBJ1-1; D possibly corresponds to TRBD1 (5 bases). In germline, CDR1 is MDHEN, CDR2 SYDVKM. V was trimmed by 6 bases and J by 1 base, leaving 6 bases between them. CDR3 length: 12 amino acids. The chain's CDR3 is CASSTGNTEAFF. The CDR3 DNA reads TGTGCCAGCAGCACAGGGAACACTGAAGCTTTCTTT.

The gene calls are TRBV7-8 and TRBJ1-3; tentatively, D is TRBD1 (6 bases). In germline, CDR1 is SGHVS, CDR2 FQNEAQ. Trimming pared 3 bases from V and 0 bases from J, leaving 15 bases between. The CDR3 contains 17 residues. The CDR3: CASSFTRGLGSGNTIYF. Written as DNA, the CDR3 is TGTGCCAGCAGCTTTACCAGGGGTTTGGGCTCTGGAAACACCATATATTTT.

CDR3 sequence reads: CASSYSPGGTEAFF. The CDR3 DNA follows: TGTGCCAGCAGCTATAGCCCCGGAGGGACTGAAGCTTTCTTT. The chain uses TRBV11-2 and TRBJ1-1; D is unresolved. Trimming pared 4 bases from V and 5 bases from J, leaving 14 bases between. Germline V gives CDR1 SGHAT, CDR2 FQNNGV. The length of the CDR3 is 14 residues. Looking up the rest from reference TRBV11-2 and TRBJ1-1 gives the full variable domain: EAGVAQSPRYKIIEKRQSVAFWCNPISGHATLYWYQQILGQGPKLLIQFQNNGVVDDSQLPKDRFSAERLKGVDSTLKIQPAKLEDSAVYLCASSYSPGGTEAFFGQGTRLTVV.

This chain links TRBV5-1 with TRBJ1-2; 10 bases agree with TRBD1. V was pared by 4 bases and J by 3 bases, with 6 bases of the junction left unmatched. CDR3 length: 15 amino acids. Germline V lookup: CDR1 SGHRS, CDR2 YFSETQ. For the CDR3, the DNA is TGCGCCAGCAGCACGTCGACAGGGGGCGACTATGGCTACACCTTC. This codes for CASSTSTGGDYGYTF.

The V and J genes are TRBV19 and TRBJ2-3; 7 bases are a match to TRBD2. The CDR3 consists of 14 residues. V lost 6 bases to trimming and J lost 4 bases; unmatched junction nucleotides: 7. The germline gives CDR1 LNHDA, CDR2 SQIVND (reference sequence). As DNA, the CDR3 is TGTGCCAGTAGCATCGGACTAGTGGCAGATACGCAGTATTTT. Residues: CASSIGLVADTQYF.

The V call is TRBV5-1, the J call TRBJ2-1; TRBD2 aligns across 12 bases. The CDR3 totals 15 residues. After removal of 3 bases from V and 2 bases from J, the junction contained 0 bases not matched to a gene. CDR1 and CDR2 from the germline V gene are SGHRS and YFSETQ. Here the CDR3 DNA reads TGCGCCAGCAGCTGGACTAGCGGGACCTACAATGAGCAGTTCTTC. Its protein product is CASSWTSGTYNEQFF.

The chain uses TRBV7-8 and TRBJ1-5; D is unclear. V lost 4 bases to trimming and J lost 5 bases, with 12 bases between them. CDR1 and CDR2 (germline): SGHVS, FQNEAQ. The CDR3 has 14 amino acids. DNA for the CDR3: TGTGCCAGCAGCTCCCAAGGCGGGGATCAGCCCCAGCATTTT. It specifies CASSSQGGDQPQHF. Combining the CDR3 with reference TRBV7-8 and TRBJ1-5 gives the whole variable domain GAGVSQSPRYKVAKRGQDVALRCDPISGHVSLFWYQQALGQGPEFLTYFQNEAQLDKSGLPSDRFFAERPEGSVSTLKIQRTQQEDSAVYLCASSSQGGDQPQHFGDGTRLSIL.

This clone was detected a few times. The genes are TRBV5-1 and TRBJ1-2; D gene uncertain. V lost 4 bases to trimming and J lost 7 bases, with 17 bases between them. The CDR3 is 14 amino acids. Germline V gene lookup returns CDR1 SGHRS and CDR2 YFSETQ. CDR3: CASSQTDGMTGYTF. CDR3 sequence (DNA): TGCGCCAGCAGCCAAACCGACGGGATGACTGGCTACACCTTC. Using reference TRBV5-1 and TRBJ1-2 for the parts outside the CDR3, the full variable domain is KAGVTQTPRYLIKTRGQQVTLSCSPISGHRSVSWYQQTPGQGLQFLFEYFSETQRNKGNFPGRFSGRQFSNSRSEMNVSTLELGDSALYLCASSQTDGMTGYTFGSGTRLTVV.

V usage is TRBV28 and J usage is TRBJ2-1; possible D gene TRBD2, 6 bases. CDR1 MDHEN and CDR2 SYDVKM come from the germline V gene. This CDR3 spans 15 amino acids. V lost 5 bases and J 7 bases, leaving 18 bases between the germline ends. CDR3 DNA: TGTGCCAGCAGTATGCCGGGACTGGGTGCAAATGAGCAGTTCTTC. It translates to CASSMPGLGANEQFF. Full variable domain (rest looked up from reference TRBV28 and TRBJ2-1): DVKVTQSSRYLVKRTGEKVFLECVQDMDHENMFWYRQDPGLGLRLIYFSYDVKMKEKGDIPEGYSVSREKKERFSLILESASTNQTSMYLCASSMPGLGANEQFFGPGTRLTVL.

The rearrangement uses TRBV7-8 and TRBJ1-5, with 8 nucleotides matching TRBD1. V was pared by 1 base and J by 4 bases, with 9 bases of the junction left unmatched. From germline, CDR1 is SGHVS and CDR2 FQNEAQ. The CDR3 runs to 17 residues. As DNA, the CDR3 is TGTGCCAGCAGCTTAGAGGGACAGGTATACACTAATCAGCCCCAGCATTTT. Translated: CASSLEGQVYTNQPQHF.

For the CDR3, the DNA is TGTGCCAGCAGCATTTCACCAGGGGGCCCCCACTTC. It encodes CASSISPGGPHF. The V gene is TRBV21-1, the J gene TRBJ2-7; the DNA was not used to check the table's D call, TRBD1. TRBV21-1 counts as a pseudogene. This CDR3 is 12 amino acids long.

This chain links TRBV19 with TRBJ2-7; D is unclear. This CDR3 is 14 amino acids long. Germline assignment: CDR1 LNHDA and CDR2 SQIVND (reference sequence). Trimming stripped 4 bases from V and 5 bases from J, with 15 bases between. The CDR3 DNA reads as TGTGCCAGTAGTACTTCCAGGTCAACCCACGAGCAGTACTTC. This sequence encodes CASSTSRSTHEQYF.

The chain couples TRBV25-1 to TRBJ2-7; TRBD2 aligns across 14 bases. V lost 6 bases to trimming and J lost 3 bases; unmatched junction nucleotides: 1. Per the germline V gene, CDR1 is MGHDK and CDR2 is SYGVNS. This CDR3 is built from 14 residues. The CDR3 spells CASSGTSGSYEQYF. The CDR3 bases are TGTGCCAGCAGCGGGACTAGCGGGAGCTACGAGCAGTACTTC.

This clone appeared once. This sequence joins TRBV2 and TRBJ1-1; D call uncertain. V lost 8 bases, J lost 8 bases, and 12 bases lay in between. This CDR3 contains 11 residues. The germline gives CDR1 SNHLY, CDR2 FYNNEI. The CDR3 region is CASSPSREAFF. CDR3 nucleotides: TGTGCCAGCTCCCCATCCAGGGAAGCTTTCTTT.

The CDR3 sequence is CALTGYYNSPLHF. In DNA, the CDR3 is TGTGCCCTGACGGGTTACTATAATTCACCCCTCCACTTT. The chain has TRBV30 and TRBJ1-6, with unresolved D. Trimming stripped 8 bases from V and 3 bases from J, with 11 bases between. The CDR3 contains 13 residues. The germline V gene has CDR1 GTSNPN and CDR2 SVGIG (reference sequence).

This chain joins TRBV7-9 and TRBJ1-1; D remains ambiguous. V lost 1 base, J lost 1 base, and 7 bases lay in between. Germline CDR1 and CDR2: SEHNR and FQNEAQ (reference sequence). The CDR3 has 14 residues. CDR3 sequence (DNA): TGTGCCAGCAGCTTAGGTCTAGGGAACACTGAAGCTTTCTTT. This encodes CASSLGLGNTEAFF. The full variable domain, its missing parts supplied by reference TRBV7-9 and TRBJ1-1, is DTGVSQNPRHKITKRGQNVTFRCDPISEHNRLYWYRQTLGQGPEFLTYFQNEAQLEKSRLLSDRFSAERPKGSFSTLEIQRTEQGDSAMYLCASSLGLGNTEAFFGQGTRLTVV.

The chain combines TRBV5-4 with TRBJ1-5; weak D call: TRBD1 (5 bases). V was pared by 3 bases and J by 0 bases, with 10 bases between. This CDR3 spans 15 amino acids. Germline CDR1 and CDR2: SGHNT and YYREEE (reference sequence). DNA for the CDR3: TGTGCCAGCAGCTCATCGACAGATAGCAATCAGCCCCAGCATTTT. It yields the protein CASSSSTDSNQPQHF.

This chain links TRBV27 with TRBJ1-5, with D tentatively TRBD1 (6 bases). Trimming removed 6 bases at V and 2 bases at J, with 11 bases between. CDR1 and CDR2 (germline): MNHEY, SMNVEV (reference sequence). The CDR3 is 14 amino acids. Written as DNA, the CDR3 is TGTGCCAGCAGATACGCAGGGGGCAATCAGCCCCAGCATTTT. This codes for CASRYAGGNQPQHF.